A single T cell receptor beta chain is shown here with its context. This clone's antigen is unknown. One base away there is no much larger clone; base qualities are not given. The CDR3 regions of human TCRbeta chains were subjected to immunosequencing. As for how the authors treated the data: TCRs in the repertoires were matched against a reference library of SARS-CoV-2-specific TCRs that had been generated with the MIRA antigen-specificity platform. Breadth was defined as the fraction of unique TCRs that were SARS-CoV-2-associated, and depth was defined as the fraction of total T cells that were SARS-CoV-2-associated. Each spike-specific TCR was assigned to its reactive spike region and to a CD4 or CD8 class using the MIRA data. Log10-transformed breadth and depth values were compared by one-way ANOVA with Sidak's multiple comparisons tests. TCRdb took this table from immuneACCESS and kept in-frame rearrangements with V and J called. Such tables lack part of the clones; where checked against another copy, unresolved V genes explain under half of the gap, and the rest is unexplained. V and J calls and clone size come straight from that table; D and trimming were deduced from the DNA. This sample is represented by 95,000 to 100,000 clones; 88% of them were singletons. Approximately 15% of the sample is held by the ten biggest clonotypes.

Sample time point, as interpreted from the label and publication: about 28 days (+/-7) after the second vaccine dose. AZD1222 recipients whose second dose came at about 4 weeks and those whose second dose came at about 12 weeks were combined into one group, since spike-specific TCR depth and breadth did not differ between the two schedules. Vaccinee samples came from UK trials COV001 and COV002, including a single-blind randomized controlled phase 2/3 trial of AZD1222 (ChAdOx1 nCoV-19) in healthy adults. For TCRbeta chain sequencing, PBMC samples from trial participants were taken at day 0 and at day 28 after the second dose. The data are from a study of T cell responses to AZD1222 COVID-19 vaccine (dated by TCRdb to the early 2020s). Background on the whole study: A total of 230 to 250 trial participants underwent TCR sequencing, of whom around 210 had received two doses of AZD1222 and some 26 had received two doses of the MenACWY control vaccine. Trial participants were enrolled by age into 18-55, 56-69 and 70-plus year subgroups, with around 150, 28 and 57 TCR-sequenced participants respectively. Paper-wide results and their limitations: In the small 56-69-year group, the increase in depth fell short of significance, most likely because of low power. No day 14 peak-response samples were available, so repertoires were characterized only after the peak T cell response. After two AZD1222 doses, both the breadth and the depth of spike-specific TCRs were significantly higher than at day 0 and than in MenACWY recipients. Reportedly, close to half of the unique spike-specific TCRs recognized epitopes lying outside the regions that are mutated in the B.1.351 and B.1.1.7 variants. Conclusions about previously exposed vaccinees are limited because only six or seven AZD1222 recipients were SARS-CoV-2 seropositive at baseline. Most participants were white British and females outnumbered males, and the authors suggested that clonal diversity may have been underestimated. The vaccine-associated CD4 TCRs covered the entire spike protein, and the dominant responses fell in regions 160-218 and 743-854.

The clonotype originates from an adult who received the AZD1222 COVID-19 vaccine. This specimen was peripheral blood, taken 28 days after the second AZD1222 dose.

The CDR3 region reads CASSLRSVTSAHSNTGELFF. At the DNA level, the sequence is TGTGCCAGCAGCTTAAGGTCGGTGACTAGCGCGCATTCGAACACCGGGGAGCTGTTTTTT. The receptor chain draws on TRBV7-8 and TRBJ2-2, with TRBD2 matching 8 junction bases. From the cysteine through the phenylalanine, the CDR3 covers 20 amino acids. The entry retains the CDR3 DNA only, 60 bases that are in frame from base 1. CDR1 and CDR2 (SGHVS, FQNEAQ) derive from the germline V gene. The germline V and J ends show losses of 2 bases and 0 bases respectively, and no gene match explains 14 bases of the junction.